This T cell receptor (beta chain) is from a study of type 1 and type 2 diabetes patients. Study in general: Samples came from type 1 diabetic, type 2 diabetic or nondiabetic people, recruited in China. CD4+ or CD8+ T cells were positively selected from PBMCs with microbeads. Notes on the study in general: Between type 2 diabetes and control samples, V and J usage averaged approximately 0.97 correlation.

CDR1 is PRHDT and CDR2 is FYEKMQ in the germline V gene (reference sequence). CDR3 size: 14 residues. V was clipped by 4 bases and J by 7 bases; unmatched bases: 6. Genomic DNA was the PCR template. The TCR beta CDR3 region was amplified using 30 forward and 13 reverse primers. Using its own MiXCR run on the multiplex PCR reads, TCRdb lists one record per CDR3 protein. Found here are 250,000 or so distinct CDR3 sequences, roughly 48% of them singletons; the top ten hold around 15%. This clonotype came up once. Its cognate antigen is unknown. Sequences were obtained from peripheral blood mononuclear cells (PBMCs). The rearrangement links TRBV13 to TRBJ2-2; 7 nucleotides agree with TRBD1. The TCR comes from a man between 18 and 29 years old with type 2 diabetes. The CDR3 loop is CASSWDSRGGELFF. DNA of the CDR3: TGTGCCAGCAGCTGGGACAGTCGAGGCGGGGAGCTGTTTTTT.